A single T cell receptor beta chain is shown here with its context. What it recognizes is unknown. The data originate from a study of CD8 T cells in ankylosing spondylitis. Study-level findings and limits: In the blood and synovial fluid of reactive arthritis, some motif variants had been previously reported. Researchers reportedly found disease-linked clones significantly enriched in matched ankylosing spondylitis synovial fluid. Relatively rare in peripheral blood, disease-linked clones were also CD8+. Ankylosing spondylitis blood appeared to be characterized by a TCR beta motif of several highly homologous variants.

The TCR beta libraries were generated through quantitative 5'-RACE incorporating molecular barcodes. TCRdb reprocessed the 5' RACE reads with MiXCR, giving one entry per CDR3 protein. The sample carries over 450,000 distinct CDR3 sequences, about 12% recorded once. CDR3 length: 12 residues. Trimming took off 3 bases at V and 5 bases at J, with 11 bases between the two ends. The germline CDR1 and CDR2 sequences are SQVTM and ANQGSEA. This rearrangement joins TRBV29-1 to TRBJ2-7, with unresolved D. Sequencing input: blood, either unsorted or a sorted T cell fraction (not recorded which). The clonotype was recovered from a male donor with ankylosing spondylitis. The CDR3 coding sequence is TGCAGCGTTGACGGCGGAGAAGACGAGCAGTACTTC. This codes for CSVDGGEDEQYF.